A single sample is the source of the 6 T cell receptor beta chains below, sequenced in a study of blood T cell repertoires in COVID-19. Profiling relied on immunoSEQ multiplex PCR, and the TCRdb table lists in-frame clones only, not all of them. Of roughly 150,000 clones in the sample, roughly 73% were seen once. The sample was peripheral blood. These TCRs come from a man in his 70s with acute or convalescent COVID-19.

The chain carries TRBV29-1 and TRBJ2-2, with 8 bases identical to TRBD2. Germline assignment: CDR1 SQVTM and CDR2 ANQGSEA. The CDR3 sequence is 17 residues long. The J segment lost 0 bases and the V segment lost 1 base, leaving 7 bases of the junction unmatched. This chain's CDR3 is CSVEGSRGGTNTGELFF. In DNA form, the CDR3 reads TGCAGCGTTGAAGGCTCTCGGGGGGGGACGAACACCGGGGAGCTGTTTTTT.

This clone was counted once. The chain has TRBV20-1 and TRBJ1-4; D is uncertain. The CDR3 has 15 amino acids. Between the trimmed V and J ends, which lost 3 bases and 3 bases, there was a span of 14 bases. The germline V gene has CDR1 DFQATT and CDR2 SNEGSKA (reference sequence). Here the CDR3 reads CSASKATSPNEKLFF. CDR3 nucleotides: TGCAGTGCTAGTAAGGCGACAAGCCCTAATGAAAAACTGTTTTTT.

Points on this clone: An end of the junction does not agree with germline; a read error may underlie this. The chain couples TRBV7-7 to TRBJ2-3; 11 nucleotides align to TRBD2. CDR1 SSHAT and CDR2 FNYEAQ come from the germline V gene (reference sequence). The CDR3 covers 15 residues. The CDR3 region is CASSSGLADTDTQYF. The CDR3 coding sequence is TGTGCTAGCAGCTCGGGACTAGCGGACACAGATACGCAGTATTTT.

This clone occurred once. The CDR3: CAWSEQGRGQPQHF. The CDR3 region has the DNA TGTGCCTGGAGTGAACAGGGAAGGGGTCAGCCCCAGCATTTT. The rearrangement uses TRBV30 and TRBJ1-5; D perhaps matches TRBD1 (6 bases). Between the trimmed V and J ends, which lost 1 base and 6 bases, there was a span of 13 bases. The germline gives CDR1 GTSNPN, CDR2 SVGIG (reference sequence). The CDR3 covers 14 residues.

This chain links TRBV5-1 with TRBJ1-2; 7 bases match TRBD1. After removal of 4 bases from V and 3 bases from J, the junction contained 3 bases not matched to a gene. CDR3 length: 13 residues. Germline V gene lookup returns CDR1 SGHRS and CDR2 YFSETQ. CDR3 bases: TGCGCCAGCAGCGAAACAGGGGACTATGGCTACACCTTC. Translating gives CASSETGDYGYTF.

This CDR3 is CASSGRVGQPQHF. CDR3 coding DNA: TGTGCCAGCAGCGGGAGGGTGGGTCAGCCCCAGCATTTT. The rearrangement links TRBV27 to TRBJ1-5, with unresolved D. This CDR3 has 13 amino acids. The V gene lost 6 bases and the J gene lost 6 bases, with 12 bases spanning the gap. Germline V gene sequence: CDR1 MNHEY, CDR2 SMNVEV (reference sequence).